A single sample is the source of the 17 T cell receptor beta chains below, sequenced in a study of blood T cell repertoires in COVID-19 (dated by TCRdb to 2020 to 2021). Library construction relied on the immunoSEQ multiplex PCR assay. The immuneACCESS repertoire file appears here via TCRdb, limited to in-frame rearrangements. These files lack a portion of the clones; in checked studies, under half of the deficit traces to unresolved V genes, and the cause of the others is not known. This sample holds approximately 440,000 clones; around 90% were observed only once. The ten top clones hold 0.7% of the sample. The source material was PBMCs or T cells enriched from blood (not recorded which). The receptors shown here come from a woman younger than 30 who had recovered from COVID-19.

The chain carries TRBV28 and TRBJ2-2, with TRBD2 matching 8 bases. The germline gives CDR1 MDHEN, CDR2 SYDVKM. Unmatched junction bases numbered 6, after V lost 5 bases and J lost 7 bases. This CDR3 spans 14 amino acids. The CDR3 nucleotides read TGTGCCAGCAGTCCCTTCGGGGGGGGCGGGGAGCTGTTTTTT. It yields the protein CASSPFGGGGELFF.

This clone appeared a single time. V usage is TRBV19 and J usage is TRBJ2-1, with 10 positions matching TRBD1. Trimming took 4 bases from V and 8 from J; bases not matched to a gene: 8. CDR3 length: 15 residues. Per germline, CDR1 LNHDA and CDR2 SQIVND (reference sequence). The chain's CDR3 is CASSKAGQGRYEQFF. The CDR3 DNA follows: TGTGCCAGTAGTAAGGCGGGACAGGGGAGGTATGAGCAGTTCTTC.

The gene calls are TRBV7-2 and TRBJ2-1, with D perhaps TRBD1 (6 bases). Trimming took off 1 base at V and 1 base at J, with 8 bases between the two ends. CDR3 length: 15 residues. Germline V gene sequence: CDR1 SGHTA, CDR2 FQGNSA. CDR3 residues: CASSLGGPSYNEQFF. The DNA for the CDR3 is TGTGCCAGCAGCTTAGGGGGGCCTTCCTACAATGAGCAGTTCTTC.

The rearrangement uses TRBV18 and TRBJ1-2; perhaps TRBD1 as D (5 bases). This CDR3 comprises 13 residues. V gave up 2 bases and J gave up 6 bases, with 10 bases separating them. Per the germline V gene, CDR1 is KGHSH and CDR2 is LQKENI. This CDR3 is CASSPGAADGYTF. In DNA, the CDR3 is TGTGCCAGCTCACCAGGGGCCGCTGATGGCTACACCTTC.

This chain's CDR3 is CASSIGIDPPDTQYF. CDR3 DNA: TGTGCCAGTAGTATCGGGATTGATCCGCCGGATACGCAGTATTTT. The chain carries TRBV19 and TRBJ2-3; D is possibly TRBD2 (5 bases). This CDR3 has 15 amino acids. V was clipped by 3 bases and J by 6 bases, with 16 bases between them. The germline V gene has CDR1 LNHDA and CDR2 SQIVND (reference sequence).

The CDR3 region has the DNA TGTGCCAGCAGCTTGGGTTTCAGGAAGAATGAAAAACTGTTTTTT. It specifies CASSLGFRKNEKLFF. This chain uses TRBV5-8 with TRBJ1-4, with D unclear. V gave up 0 bases and J gave up 5 bases, with 11 bases separating them. CDR3 length equals 15 residues. Germline V gene lookup returns CDR1 SGHTS and CDR2 YDEGEE. Supplemented by reference TRBV5-8 and TRBJ1-4, the full variable domain reads EAGVTQSPTHLIKTRGQQATLRCSPISGHTSVYWYQQALGLGLQFLLWYDEGEERNRGNFPPRFSGRQFPNYSSELNVNALELEDSALYLCASSLGFRKNEKLFFGSGTQLSVL.

V gene TRBV12-5 combines with J gene TRBJ1-1; 8 bases line up with TRBD1. The CDR3 is 16 residues long. Losses at the gene ends were 3 bases for V and 5 bases for J; bases not matched to a gene: 11. In germline, CDR1 is LGHNT, CDR2 FRNRAP. CDR3 sequence: CASGLDRGNFGTEAFF. The CDR3, as DNA: TGTGCTAGTGGTTTAGACAGGGGTAACTTCGGGACTGAAGCTTTCTTT.

The J gene is TRBJ1-2, the V gene TRBV6-5; D perhaps matches TRBD1 (5 bases). Trimming took off 8 bases at V and 8 bases at J, with 15 bases between the two ends. CDR1 is MNHEY and CDR2 is SVGAGI in the germline V gene. CDR3 length equals 12 residues. The CDR3 sequence is CASGLQVYGYTF. CDR3 coding DNA: TGTGCCAGCGGGTTACAGGTTTACGGCTACACCTTC.

The J gene is TRBJ2-5, the V gene TRBV18; 7 bases align to TRBD1. This CDR3 is built from 15 residues. V trimming: 6 bases; J trimming: 2 bases; junction bases outside the gene matches: 9. Germline assignment: CDR1 KGHSH and CDR2 LQKENI. The CDR3 loop is CASSPSGQFQETQYF. CDR3 nucleotides: TGTGCCAGCTCCCCTTCGGGACAGTTTCAAGAGACCCAGTACTTC.

This rearrangement joins TRBV7-2 to TRBJ1-5; D call uncertain. Trimming stripped 5 bases from V and 5 bases from J, with 10 bases between. Germline CDR1 reads SGHTA; CDR2 reads FQGNSA. The CDR3 is 13 residues long. The CDR3 coding sequence is TGTGCCAGCAGCCCGGACGGGGATCAGCCCCAGCATTTT. This translates into CASSPDGDQPQHF.

Details on this clone: The same CDR3 is also encoded by other DNA sequences in this sample. V and J are TRBV5-4 and TRBJ1-1; D may be TRBD1 (6 bases). The CDR3 is 17 amino acids. Deletions cut 3 bases from V and 1 base from J, with 19 bases between. Looked up from germline, CDR1 is SGHNT and CDR2 is YYREEE (reference sequence). CDR3 residues: CASSSAGAPRANTEAFF. The CDR3 nucleotides read TGTGCCAGCAGCTCCGCGGGGGCTCCTCGGGCGAACACTGAAGCTTTCTTT.

This clone was counted only a few times. J is TRBJ1-2 and V is TRBV28, with TRBD1 matching over 7 bases. The CDR3 spans 11 residues. Germline V CDR1 and CDR2: MDHEN, SYDVKM. Unmatched junction bases numbered 5, after V lost 10 bases and J lost 6 bases. The CDR3 sequence is CATQGDHGYTF. In DNA, the CDR3 is TGTGCCACTCAGGGGGATCATGGCTACACCTTC.

This clone has just one count. The chain joins TRBV28 to TRBJ1-2; a possible D gene is TRBD1 (5 bases). The CDR3 length is 12 residues. Trimming took 6 bases from V and 3 from J, leaving 8 bases between them. Germline CDR1 reads MDHEN; CDR2 reads SYDVKM. The CDR3 loop is CASRGPDYGYTF. For the CDR3, the DNA is TGTGCCAGCAGGGGGCCGGACTATGGCTACACCTTC.

Here the CDR3 reads CASSSGPDSYEQYF. In DNA, the CDR3 is TGTGCCAGCAGCTCAGGCCCCGACTCCTACGAGCAGTACTTC. The chain has TRBV5-4 and TRBJ2-7; no reliable D call. The CDR3 length is 14 residues. V was pared by 3 bases and J by 0 bases, with 10 bases between. CDR1 is SGHNT and CDR2 is YYREEE in the germline V gene (reference sequence).

The chain combines TRBV5-1 with TRBJ2-3; 9 bases fit TRBD1. The ends lost 4 bases at V and 3 bases at J; junction bases unmatched: 3. This CDR3 contains 14 residues. CDR1 is SGHRS, CDR2 YFSETQ, per germline. CDR3 region: CASSTGGTTDTQYF. CDR3 DNA: TGCGCCAGCAGCACAGGGGGCACGACAGATACGCAGTATTTT.

In its sample, this clone was seen a few times. The J gene is TRBJ1-1, the V gene TRBV5-4; a weak D match, TRBD1 (6 bases). The germline V gene has CDR1 SGHNT and CDR2 YYREEE (reference sequence). V was pared by 0 bases and J by 4 bases, with 13 bases between. The CDR3 runs 15 residues. This chain's CDR3 is CASSLELGAGTEAFF. Written as DNA, the CDR3 is TGTGCCAGCAGCTTGGAATTGGGGGCTGGCACTGAAGCTTTCTTT.

The V gene is TRBV4-1, the J gene TRBJ2-1, with TRBD1 matching over 9 bases. Germline CDR1 MGHRA, CDR2 YSYEKL. Trimming took 0 bases from V and 7 from J; bases not matched to a gene: 7. The CDR3 length is 16 residues. The CDR3 loop reads CASSQDPQGARNEQFF. The CDR3 DNA is TGCGCCAGCAGCCAAGATCCACAGGGGGCCAGAAATGAGCAGTTCTTC.